This T cell receptor (beta chain) appears in the sequencing data of a study of T cell responses to AZD1222 COVID-19 vaccine. This clone was counted only a few times. Its antigen is still unknown. Findings and caveats of the study: Only a handful of people who got AZD1222 tested seropositive at baseline. Vaccine-associated CD4 TCRs spanned spike, dominant at 160-218 and 743-854.

Data came from immunoSEQ multiplex PCR; TCRdb stores just in-frame clones and leaves some out. Counted here are approximately 130,000 clones, approximately 93% occurring once; the ten biggest clones make up about 3.1%. From germline, CDR1 is GTSNPN and CDR2 SVGIG (reference sequence). This CDR3 has 14 residues. V lost 2 bases and J lost 8, with 15 bases in between. The receptor was isolated from an adult in good health. V usage is TRBV30 and J usage is TRBJ1-4; maybe TRBD1 (5 bases). The sample was peripheral blood, taken on day 0 of AZD1222 vaccination. Here the CDR3 reads CAWSRGRGGEKLFF. DNA for the CDR3: TGTGCCTGGAGTCGGGGACGGGGCGGGGAAAAACTGTTTTTT. The full variable domain, in which reference TRBV30 and TRBJ1-4 provide the parts outside the CDR3, is SQTIHQWPATLVQPVGSPLSLECTVEGTSNPNLYWYRQAAGRGLQLLFYSVGIGQISSEVPQNLSASRPQDRQFILSSKKLLLSDSGFYLCAWSRGRGGEKLFFGSGTQLSVL.